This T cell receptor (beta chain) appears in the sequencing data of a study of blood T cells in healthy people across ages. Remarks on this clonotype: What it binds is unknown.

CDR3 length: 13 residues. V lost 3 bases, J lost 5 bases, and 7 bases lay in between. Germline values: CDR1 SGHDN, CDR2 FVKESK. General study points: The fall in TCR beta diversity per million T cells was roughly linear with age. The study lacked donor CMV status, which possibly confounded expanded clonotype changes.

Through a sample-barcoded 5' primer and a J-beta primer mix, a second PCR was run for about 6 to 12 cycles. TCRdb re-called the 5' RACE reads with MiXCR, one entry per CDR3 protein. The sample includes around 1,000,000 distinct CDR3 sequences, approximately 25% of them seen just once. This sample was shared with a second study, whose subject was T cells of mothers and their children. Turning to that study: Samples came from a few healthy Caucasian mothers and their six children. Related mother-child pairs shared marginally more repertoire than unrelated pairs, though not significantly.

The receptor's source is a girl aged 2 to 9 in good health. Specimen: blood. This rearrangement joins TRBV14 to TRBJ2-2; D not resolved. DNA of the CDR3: TGTGCCAGCAGCCAGACTGCGACCGGGGAGCTGTTTTTT. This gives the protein CASSQTATGELFF.